This T cell receptor (beta chain) emerged from a study of beta chain features in type 1 diabetes. Findings and limits, study-wide: Shorter TCRB CDR3s, moderately but significantly so, were found in Type 1 diabetes patients in all four CD4+ subsets. For cells with high TCR expression, cDNA sequencing could yield over-representation.

Every isolated RNA sample was fully reverse transcribed, so sequencing captured expressed TCRB transcripts. Method: immunoSEQ multiplex PCR; TCRdb's copy keeps in-frame clones and lacks some. The sample shows roughly 340,000 clones, approximately 12% of them seen only once. Germline V gene lookup returns CDR1 MGHDK and CDR2 SYGVNS. V dropped 8 bases and J dropped 1 base, with 17 bases sitting between them. The CDR3 runs 15 residues. Via CD45RO/CCR7/CD25/CD127/CD95/CD27, cells of the CD4+ naive, central memory, regulatory and stem cell-like memory subsets were sorted. Of note for this clone: Antigen specificity is unknown.

This chain joins TRBV25-1 and TRBJ1-1; a possible D gene is TRBD1 (6 bases). The origin of this receptor is a woman under 30 with type 1 diabetes. The sample consisted of naive CD4+ T cells from blood. The CDR3 spells CASGSLGGQNTEAFF. CDR3 coding DNA: TGTGCCAGCGGATCCCTCGGGGGGCAGAACACTGAAGCTTTCTTT.